The clone carrying this T cell receptor (beta chain) showed up many times. Primers used in a second PCR of about 6 to 11 cycles were a sample-barcoded 5' primer and a J-beta primer mix. TCRdb processed the 5' RACE reads anew with MiXCR; each CDR3 protein has one entry. The sample holds about 1.7 million distinct CDR3 sequences, 25% to 30% seen once. The data derive from a study of blood T cells in healthy people across ages. The TCR comes from a woman between 25 and 40 years old in good health. The material sequenced was blood.

CDR3 bases: TGTGCCAGCAGCCTCCGGGACAGGACGACCTACGAGCAGTACTTC. The encoded protein is CASSLRDRTTYEQYF. The chain couples TRBV2 to TRBJ2-7; TRBD1 agrees at 8 bases. This CDR3 comprises 15 residues. CDR1 and CDR2 (germline): SNHLY, FYNNEI. J gave up 2 bases and V 6 bases, and 9 bases lay outside the gene matches. Filled out from reference TRBV2 and TRBJ2-7, the complete variable domain reads EPEVTQTPSHQVTQMGQEVILRCVPISNHLYFYWYRQILGQKVEFLVSFYNNEISEKSEIFDDQFSVERPDGSNFTLKIRSTKLEDSAMYFCASSLRDRTTYEQYFGPGTRLTVT.